The 29 T cell receptor beta chains listed next were all sequenced from one sample in a study of pediatric ulcerative colitis. Data came from immunoSEQ multiplex PCR; TCRdb stores just in-frame clones and leaves some out. The sample includes around 18,000 clones, around 74% of them seen just once. During colonoscopy, one to two rectal pinch biopsies were collected. The sample was gut tissue. The source of these receptors is a boy between 5 and 17 years old with moderate ulcerative colitis.

CDR3 loop: CASTASPTGWPDTQYF. The CDR3 DNA reads as TGCGCCAGCACCGCCTCCCCGACAGGGTGGCCAGATACGCAGTATTTT. This rearrangement joins TRBV5-1 to TRBJ2-3, with 7 nucleotides matching TRBD1. Per the germline V gene, CDR1 is SGHRS and CDR2 is YFSETQ. Germline trimming cut 6 bases from V and 4 bases from J; bases unmatched to any gene: 14. The CDR3 is 16 residues long.

The rearrangement uses TRBV18 and TRBJ2-5, with D perhaps TRBD1 (5 bases). This CDR3 is built from 13 residues. Trimming took 5 bases from V and 2 from J, leaving 9 bases between them. Germline values: CDR1 KGHSH, CDR2 LQKENI. The CDR3 sequence: CASSAGQQETQYF. Here the CDR3 DNA reads TGTGCCAGCTCAGCCGGACAACAAGAGACCCAGTACTTC. Together with reference TRBV18 and TRBJ2-5, the CDR3 gives the full variable domain: NAGVMQNPRHLVRRRGQEARLRCSPMKGHSHVYWYRQLPEEGLKFMVYLQKENIIDESGMPKERFSAEFPKEGPSILRIQQVVRGDSAAYFCASSAGQQETQYFGPGTRLLVL.

This clone showed up just a few times. The rearrangement joins TRBV28 to TRBJ1-6, with D maybe TRBD1 (6 bases). Trimming cost V 7 bases and J 1 base, with 11 bases left between them. Germline V gene lookup returns CDR1 MDHEN and CDR2 SYDVKM. CDR3 length equals 15 residues. The CDR3 reads CASTRDMSYNSPLHF. The CDR3 DNA reads as TGTGCCAGCACAAGGGACATGTCCTATAATTCACCCCTCCACTTT.

This sequence joins TRBV19 and TRBJ1-1; a possible D gene is TRBD1 (6 bases). Deletions cut 5 bases from V and 5 bases from J, with 12 bases between. Per the germline V gene, CDR1 is LNHDA and CDR2 is SQIVND (reference sequence). The CDR3 runs 13 residues. This CDR3 reads CASSESRGTEAFF. The CDR3 DNA is TGTGCCAGTAGTGAAAGTAGGGGGACTGAAGCTTTCTTT.

V is TRBV30 and J is TRBJ2-7; D is undetermined. The CDR3 is 12 residues long. V lost 2 bases and J 2 bases, leaving 7 bases between the germline ends. Germline V gene lookup returns CDR1 GTSNPN and CDR2 SVGIG (reference sequence). In DNA, the CDR3 is TGTGCCTGGAGTACTTCACCCTACGAGCAGTACTTC. This translates into CAWSTSPYEQYF.

The chain recombines TRBV10-3 with TRBJ1-2; the match to TRBD1 covers 7 bases. The germline V gene has CDR1 ENHRY and CDR2 SYGVKD. Germline trimming cut 2 bases from V and 3 bases from J; bases unmatched to any gene: 15. The CDR3 consists of 18 residues. The CDR3 loop reads CAISEPAASRRGDYGYTF. The CDR3 DNA reads as TGTGCCATCAGTGAGCCCGCCGCCTCACGCAGGGGGGACTATGGCTACACCTTC.

V and J are TRBV9 and TRBJ2-2; 12 nucleotides align to TRBD2. Germline CDR1 and CDR2: SGDLS and YYNGEE. CDR3 length: 16 amino acids. V was clipped by 2 bases and J by 7 bases; unmatched bases: 6. The CDR3: CASSVTSGRMVGELFF. The CDR3 region has the DNA TGTGCCAGCAGCGTGACTAGCGGGAGAATGGTCGGGGAGCTGTTTTTT.

V and J are TRBV12-5 and TRBJ2-7; D assignment may be TRBD1 or TRBD2 (5 bases each). The germline CDR1 and CDR2 sequences are LGHNT and FRNRAP. The CDR3 runs to 14 residues. V lost 2 bases, J lost 3 bases, and 11 bases lay in between. The CDR3 DNA reads as TGTGCTAGTGGTTTGAGTCAGGGAGTCTACGAGCAGTACTTC. Translation: CASGLSQGVYEQYF.

V gene TRBV15 combines with J gene TRBJ2-1; perhaps TRBD2 as D (5 bases). CDR1 and CDR2 (germline): LNHNV, YYDKDF (reference sequence). Trimming pared 8 bases from V and 2 bases from J, leaving 16 bases between. The length of the CDR3 is 15 residues. CDR3: CATGGSPGPYNEQFF. CDR3 nucleotides: TGTGCCACCGGCGGGTCCCCAGGCCCCTACAATGAGCAGTTCTTC.

The rearrangement joins TRBV7-2 to TRBJ1-2; 12 bases match TRBD1. The trim removed 5 bases at V and 8 bases at J, leaving 9 bases unmatched. The germline V gene has CDR1 SGHTA and CDR2 FQGNSA. This CDR3 comprises 15 residues. The CDR3 nucleotides are TGTGCCAGCAGCCGAGGGGGACAGGGGGCGGAAGGCTACACCTTC. Amino acid sequence: CASSRGGQGAEGYTF.

This chain joins TRBV25-1 and TRBJ2-1; TRBD1 aligns across 11 bases. The CDR3 contains 16 residues. V lost 0 bases to trimming and J lost 8 bases; unmatched junction nucleotides: 6. The germline gives CDR1 MGHDK, CDR2 SYGVNS. Here the CDR3 DNA reads TGTGCCAGCAGTGAATACGGGACAGGGGGTAGGGATGAGCAGTTCTTC. Protein product: CASSEYGTGGRDEQFF.

In its sample, this clone was seen once. This rearrangement joins TRBV7-8 to TRBJ1-1, with D perhaps TRBD1 (6 bases). Per germline, CDR1 SGHVS and CDR2 FQNEAQ. Between the trimmed V and J ends, which lost 5 bases and 1 base, there was a span of 11 bases. The CDR3 loop spans 14 amino acids. CDR3 DNA: TGTGCCAGCAGCATAACGGACAGGAACACTGAAGCTTTCTTT. Its protein product is CASSITDRNTEAFF.

This chain links TRBV4-1 with TRBJ1-4; the match to TRBD1 covers 7 bases. J lost 7 bases, V lost 0 bases, and 8 bases had no gene match. CDR1 is MGHRA, CDR2 YSYEKL, per germline. This CDR3 contains 16 residues. The CDR3 DNA reads as TGCGCCAGCAGCCAAGAAATAGACAGGGCGGTTGAAAAACTGTTTTTT. It encodes CASSQEIDRAVEKLFF.

The chain links TRBV4-1 to TRBJ1-2; TRBD1 matches 9 bases. The CDR3 extends over 17 amino acids. Trimming cost V 1 base and J 3 bases; bases outside gene matches: 9. CDR1 and CDR2 from the germline V gene are MGHRA and YSYEKL. In DNA, the CDR3 is TGCGCCAGCAGCCAAGGCGGGACAGGGTACGAGGACTATGGCTACACCTTC. Translation gives CASSQGGTGYEDYGYTF.

The chain is built from TRBV4-3 and TRBJ2-3; 7 nucleotides match TRBD1. The V segment lost 1 base and the J segment 2 bases; nucleotides outside the gene matches: 6. Germline CDR1 is LGHNA and CDR2 is YSLEER. The CDR3 sequence is 16 residues long. The CDR3 sequence is CASSQGRTGFTDTQYF. The CDR3 bases are TGCGCCAGCAGCCAAGGAAGGACAGGTTTCACAGATACGCAGTATTTT.

The rearrangement joins TRBV27 to TRBJ2-5, with D possibly being TRBD1 (6 bases). Near its end, the DNA agrees better with TRBJ2-7, so the J call may be wrong. Germline assignment: CDR1 MNHEY and CDR2 SMNVEV (reference sequence). This CDR3 spans 14 amino acids. For the CDR3, the DNA is TGTGCCAGCAGTCCCCAGGGGCTAACCTACGAGCAGTACTTC. It yields the protein CASSPQGLTYEQYF.

The table lists this clone with a count of one. The V call is TRBV2, the J call TRBJ1-5, with TRBD1 as a possible D gene (5 bases). Germline CDR1 is SNHLY and CDR2 is FYNNEI. V shed 5 bases and J shed 4 bases, with 18 bases lying between them. The CDR3 sequence is 16 residues long. The chain's CDR3 is CASSWGGPGTNQPQHF. CDR3 bases: TGTGCCAGCAGTTGGGGGGGACCAGGCACAAATCAGCCCCAGCATTTT.

CDR3 in DNA: TGTGCCAGCAGCTTAGATAGGTTAGAGACCCAGTACTTC. Translated: CASSLDRLETQYF. V gene TRBV21-1 combines with J gene TRBJ2-5. TRBV21-1 counts as a pseudogene. This CDR3 spans 13 amino acids.

The J gene is TRBJ1-5, the V gene TRBV4-2; D is uncertain. Trimming pared 0 bases from V and 7 bases from J, leaving 7 bases between. This CDR3 comprises 13 residues. The V gene's germline CDR1 is LGHNA and CDR2 YNFKEQ. CDR3 amino acids: CASSQDRMQPQHF. The CDR3, as DNA: TGTGCCAGCAGCCAAGATCGGATGCAGCCCCAGCATTTT.

V usage is TRBV5-5 and J usage is TRBJ2-6, with D hard to call. CDR1 is SGHKS and CDR2 is YYEKEE in the germline V gene (reference sequence). V was clipped by 3 bases and J by 0 bases, with 10 bases between them. The length of the CDR3 is 16 residues. The CDR3 bases are TGTGCCAGCAGCTCGCTCATCCTCTCTGGGGCCAACGTCCTGACTTTC. It yields the protein CASSSLILSGANVLTF.

The rearrangement links TRBV27 to TRBJ2-7; 8 nucleotides match TRBD1. Germline CDR1 is MNHEY and CDR2 is SMNVEV (reference sequence). This CDR3 has 14 residues. Trimming took 4 bases from V and 3 from J; bases not matched to a gene: 5. The CDR3 loop reads CASSYSRGHYEQYF. The CDR3 DNA sequence: TGTGCCAGCAGTTACTCCAGGGGGCACTACGAGCAGTACTTC.

This chain joins TRBV30 and TRBJ1-5, with D possibly TRBD1 on 6 matching bases. This CDR3 is built from 13 residues. Germline loops: CDR1 GTSNPN, CDR2 SVGIG (reference sequence). V gave up 4 bases and J gave up 4 bases, with 11 bases separating them. CDR3 sequence reads: CAWNTGMNQPQHF. The CDR3 DNA is TGTGCCTGGAATACAGGGATGAATCAGCCCCAGCATTTT.

This clone has just a few counts. CDR3 DNA: TGTGCCAGCAGTGCACCTGAGCTCGTAAACACCATATATTTT. Protein product: CASSAPELVNTIYF. The chain links TRBV2 to TRBJ1-3; no clear D gene. Germline CDR1 is SNHLY and CDR2 is FYNNEI. The V gene lost 4 bases and the J gene lost 6 bases, with 13 bases spanning the gap. The CDR3 spans 14 residues.

J is TRBJ1-1 and V is TRBV5-1, with 12 bases aligning to TRBD1. This CDR3 region has 16 residues. V shed 0 bases, J shed 5 bases, and the junction held 5 bases outside the gene matches. Germline assignment: CDR1 SGHRS and CDR2 YFSETQ. The CDR3 region is CASSLVGDRGLTEAFF. CDR3 nucleotides: TGCGCCAGCAGCTTGGTGGGGGACAGGGGGCTGACTGAAGCTTTCTTT.

The J gene is TRBJ2-1, the V gene TRBV2, with D possibly matching TRBD2 (6 bases). CDR1 and CDR2 (germline): SNHLY, FYNNEI. V lost 6 bases, J lost 6 bases, and 21 bases lay in between. CDR3 size: 16 residues. The CDR3 bases are TGTGCCAGCAGCGCCGCGGGACTCATTGCGGTCAATGAGCAGTTCTTC. Protein sequence: CASSAAGLIAVNEQFF.

This chain joins TRBV7-9 and TRBJ2-5; D is unresolved. The CDR3 covers 11 residues. The V and J ends lost 4 bases and 6 bases respectively, with 6 bases between them. The germline V gene encodes CDR1 SEHNR and CDR2 FQNEAQ (reference sequence). This CDR3 reads CASSSSKTQYF. CDR3 nucleotide sequence: TGTGCCAGCAGCTCCAGCAAGACCCAGTACTTC.

The chain employs TRBV27 and TRBJ2-3, with a weak D call TRBD1 (6 bases). The CDR3 has 15 residues. The germline V and J ends were trimmed by 4 bases and 2 bases, with 13 bases remaining between them. Germline CDR1 and CDR2: MNHEY and SMNVEV (reference sequence). The CDR3, as DNA: TGTGCCAGCAGTTACATCCGGGACATCACAGATACGCAGTATTTT. Translated: CASSYIRDITDTQYF.

This clone is medium-sized within its sample. The rearrangement uses TRBV19 and TRBJ2-2, with D tentatively TRBD2 (6 bases). V lost 6 bases to trimming and J lost 2 bases, with 13 bases between them. This CDR3 comprises 15 residues. Germline V gene data show CDR1 as LNHDA and CDR2 as SQIVND (reference sequence). This CDR3 reads CASRVLAPNTGELFF. The CDR3 nucleotides are TGTGCCAGTAGAGTTCTAGCGCCAAACACCGGGGAGCTGTTTTTT.

The chain is built from TRBV5-1 and TRBJ2-2; unclear D gene. Per germline, CDR1 SGHRS and CDR2 YFSETQ. The CDR3 runs 15 residues. Trimming cost V 0 bases and J 2 bases, with 8 bases left between them. The CDR3 coding sequence is TGCGCCAGCAGCTTGGCCGATCATAACACCGGGGAGCTGTTTTTT. The encoded protein is CASSLADHNTGELFF.